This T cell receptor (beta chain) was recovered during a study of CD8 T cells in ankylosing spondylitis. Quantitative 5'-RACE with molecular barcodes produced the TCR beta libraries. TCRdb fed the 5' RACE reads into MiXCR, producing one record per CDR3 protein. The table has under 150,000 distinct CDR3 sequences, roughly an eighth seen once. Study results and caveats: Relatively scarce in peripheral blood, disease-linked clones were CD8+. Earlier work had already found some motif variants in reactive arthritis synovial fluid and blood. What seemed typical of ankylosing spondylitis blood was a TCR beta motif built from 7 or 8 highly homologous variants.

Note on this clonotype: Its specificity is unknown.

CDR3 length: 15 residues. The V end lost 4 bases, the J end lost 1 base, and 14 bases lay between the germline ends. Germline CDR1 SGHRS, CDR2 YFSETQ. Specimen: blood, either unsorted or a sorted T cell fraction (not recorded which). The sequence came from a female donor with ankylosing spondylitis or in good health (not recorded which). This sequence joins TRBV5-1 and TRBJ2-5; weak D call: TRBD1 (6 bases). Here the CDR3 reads CASSPLWGPQETQYF. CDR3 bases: TGCGCCAGCAGCCCTTTGTGGGGGCCCCAAGAGACCCAGTACTTC.